This TCR beta chain was found in a study of OX40 agonist ivuxolimab in advanced cancers. Study-wide results and limits: Dose levels from 0.1 to 3.0 mg/kg saw CD4+ and CD8+ blood T cells expand clonally by week 6.

This clone was detected only once. The target antigen is unknown. Repertoires were generated with immunoSEQ multiplex PCR, while TCRdb's copy carries only in-frame clones and drops some. The sample consists of tens of thousands of clones, less than 85% of them appearing once. Germline CDR1 SGHRS, CDR2 YFSETQ. This CDR3 is 14 amino acids long. V lost 3 bases to trimming and J lost 9 bases; unmatched junction nucleotides: 10. This rearrangement joins TRBV5-1 to TRBJ1-2, with 8 bases matching TRBD1. The material sequenced was CD4+ or CD8+ T cells sorted from blood, taken in a trial of the OX40 agonist ivuxolimab. The origin of this receptor is an adult with an advanced solid tumor such as melanoma, head and neck, liver or kidney cancer. DNA for the CDR3: TGCGCCAGCAGCTCGAAGCAGGGGGCCGGGAGCTACACCTTC. Residues: CASSSKQGAGSYTF.